This T cell receptor beta chain stems from a study of T cells in Graves' hyperthyroidism and ophthalmopathy. Regions amplified from RNA transcripts were the TCR beta CDR3 regions. First-round RT-PCR targeting the TCR CDR3 was performed with the HTBI primer set. TCRdb reanalysed the multiplex PCR reads using MiXCR and keeps one entry per CDR3 protein. This table holds about 640,000 distinct CDR3 sequences, approximately 42% found once. Study-level findings and limits: In the blood, most expanded thyroid clonotypes above 0.001 appeared as well.

This clonotype occurred many times. Its target is not known. Patients were excluded for uncontrolled infection, other autoimmune disease, pregnancy or lactation. The CDR3 is 15 residues long. Trimming shortened V by 0 bases and J by 8 bases, and 14 bases separated the two germline ends. Germline lookup yields CDR1 SGHNT and CDR2 YYREEE (reference sequence). The gene calls are TRBV5-4 and TRBJ1-4; D is perhaps TRBD1 (5 bases). This TCR derives from an adult man with Graves' disease, either hyperthyroidism or ophthalmopathy (not recorded which). Sequencing used peripheral blood or thyroid tissue (not recorded which). This CDR3 is CASSLAGPGEEKLFF. DNA for the CDR3: TGTGCCAGCAGCTTGGCAGGGCCTGGCGAGGAAAAACTGTTTTTT.